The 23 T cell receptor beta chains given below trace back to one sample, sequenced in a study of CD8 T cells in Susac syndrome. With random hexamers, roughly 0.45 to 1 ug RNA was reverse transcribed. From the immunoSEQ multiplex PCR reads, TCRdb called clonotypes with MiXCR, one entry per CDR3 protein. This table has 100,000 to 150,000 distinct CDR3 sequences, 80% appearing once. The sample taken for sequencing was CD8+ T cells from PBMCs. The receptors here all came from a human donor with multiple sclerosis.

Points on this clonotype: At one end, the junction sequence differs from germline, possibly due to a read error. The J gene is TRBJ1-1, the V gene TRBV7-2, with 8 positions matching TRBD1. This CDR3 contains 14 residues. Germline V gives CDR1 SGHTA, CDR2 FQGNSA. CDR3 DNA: TGTACCAGCAGCTTCTACAGGGGGAACGCTGAAGCTTTCTTT. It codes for CTSSFYRGNAEAFF.

CDR3 bases: TGTGCCAGCCTTTACGACGGGACGGGGGCCAACGTCCTGACTTTC. As protein: CASLYDGTGANVLTF. The chain recombines TRBV7-9 with TRBJ2-6; possibly TRBD1 or TRBD2 for D (5 bases each). CDR3 size: 15 residues. CDR1 is SEHNR, CDR2 FQNEAQ, per germline (reference sequence). V lost 8 bases and J 4 bases, leaving 15 bases between the germline ends. Together with reference TRBV7-9 and TRBJ2-6, the CDR3 gives the full variable domain: DTGVSQNPRHKITKRGQNVTFRCDPISEHNRLYWYRQTLGQGPEFLTYFQNEAQLEKSRLLSDRFSAERPKGSFSTLEIQRTEQGDSAMYLCASLYDGTGANVLTFGAGSRLTVL.

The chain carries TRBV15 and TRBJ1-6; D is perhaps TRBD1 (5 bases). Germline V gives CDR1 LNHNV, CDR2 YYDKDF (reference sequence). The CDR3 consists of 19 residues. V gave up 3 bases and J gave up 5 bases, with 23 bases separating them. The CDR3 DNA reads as TGTGCCACCAGCAGGGAACCAGGGTGGGGGTTTAGGCATAATTCACCCCTCCACTTT. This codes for CATSREPGWGFRHNSPLHF.

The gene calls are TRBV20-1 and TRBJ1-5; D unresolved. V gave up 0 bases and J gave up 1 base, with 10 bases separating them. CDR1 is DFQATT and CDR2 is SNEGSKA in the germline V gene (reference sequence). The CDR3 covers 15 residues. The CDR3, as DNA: TGCAGTGCTAGAGATGGGCAGCTAAGCAATCAGCCCCAGCATTTT. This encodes CSARDGQLSNQPQHF.

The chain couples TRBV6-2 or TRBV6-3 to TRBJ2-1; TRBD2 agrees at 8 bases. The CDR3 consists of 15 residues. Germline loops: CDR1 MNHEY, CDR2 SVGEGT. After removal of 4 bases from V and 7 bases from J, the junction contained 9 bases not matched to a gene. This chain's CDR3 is CASSSSGSLLNEQFF. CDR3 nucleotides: TGTGCCAGCAGTTCCAGCGGGAGTCTCTTAAATGAGCAGTTCTTC.

The DNA of the CDR3 is TGTGCCAGCAGCTCGTTTGACAGGGGCGGATTCGCCGGGGAGCTGTTTTTT. Its protein is CASSSFDRGGFAGELFF. This chain links TRBV7-9 with TRBJ2-2, with 8 bases that match TRBD1. The CDR3 runs to 17 residues. The ends lost 4 bases at V and 6 bases at J; junction bases unmatched: 13. Germline-derived CDR1 and CDR2 are SEHNR and FQNEAQ (reference sequence).

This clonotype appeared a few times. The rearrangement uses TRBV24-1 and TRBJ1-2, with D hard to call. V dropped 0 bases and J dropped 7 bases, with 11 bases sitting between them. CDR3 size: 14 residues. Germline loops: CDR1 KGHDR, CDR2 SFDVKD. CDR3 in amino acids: CATSDLRTDGGYTF. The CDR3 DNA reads TGTGCCACCAGTGATTTGAGAACAGACGGTGGCTACACCTTC.

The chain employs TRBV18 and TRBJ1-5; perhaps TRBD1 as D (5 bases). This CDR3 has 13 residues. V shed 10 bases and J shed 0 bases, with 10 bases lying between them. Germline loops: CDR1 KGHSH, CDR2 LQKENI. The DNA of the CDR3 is TGTGCCAACCATGACAGTAGCAATCAGCCCCAGCATTTT. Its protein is CANHDSSNQPQHF.

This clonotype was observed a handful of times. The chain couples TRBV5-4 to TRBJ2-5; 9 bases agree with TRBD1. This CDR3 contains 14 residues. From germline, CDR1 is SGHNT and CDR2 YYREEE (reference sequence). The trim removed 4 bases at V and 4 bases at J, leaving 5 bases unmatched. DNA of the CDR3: TGTGCCAGCAGCGGTGGGGGACAGGGAGAGACCCAGTACTTC. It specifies CASSGGGQGETQYF.

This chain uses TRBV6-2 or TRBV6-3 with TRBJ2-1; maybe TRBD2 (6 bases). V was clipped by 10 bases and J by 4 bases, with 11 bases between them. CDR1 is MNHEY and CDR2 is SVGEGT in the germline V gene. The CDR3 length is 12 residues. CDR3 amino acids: CATGDFYNEQFF. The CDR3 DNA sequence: TGTGCCACCGGGGACTTTTACAATGAGCAGTTCTTC.

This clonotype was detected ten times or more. CDR3 protein: CASSYTVNTEAFF. CDR3 sequence (DNA): TGTGCCAGCAGTTACACAGTGAACACTGAAGCTTTCTTT. V is TRBV6-2 or TRBV6-3 and J is TRBJ1-1; no firm D call. CDR3 length: 13 amino acids. V lost 2 bases, J lost 0 bases, and 4 bases lay in between. Germline-derived CDR1 and CDR2 are MNHEY and SVGEGT.

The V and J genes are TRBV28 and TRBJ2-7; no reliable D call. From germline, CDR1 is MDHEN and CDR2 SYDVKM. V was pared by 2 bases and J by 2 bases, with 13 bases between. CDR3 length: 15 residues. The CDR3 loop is CASSLLGRLAYEQYF. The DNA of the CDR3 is TGTGCCAGCAGTTTACTAGGTCGCCTTGCCTACGAGCAGTACTTC.

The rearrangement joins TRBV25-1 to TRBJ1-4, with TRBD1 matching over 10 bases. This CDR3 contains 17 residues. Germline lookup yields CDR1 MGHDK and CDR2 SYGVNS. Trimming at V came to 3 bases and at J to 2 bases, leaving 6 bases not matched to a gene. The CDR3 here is CASSESRDRGTNEKLFF. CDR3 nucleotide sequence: TGTGCCAGCAGTGAGTCCCGGGACAGGGGTACTAATGAAAAACTGTTTTTT. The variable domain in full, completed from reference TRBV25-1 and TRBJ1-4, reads EADIYQTPRYLVIGTGKKITLECSQTMGHDKMYWYQQDPGMELHLIHYSYGVNSTEKGDLSSESTVSRIRTEHFPLTLESARPSHTSQYLCASSESRDRGTNEKLFFGSGTQLSVL.

The DNA for the CDR3 is TGTGCCAGCAGCCAAGAAAGAAGCCAAGAGACCCAGTACTTC. As protein: CASSQERSQETQYF. The chain has TRBV7-9 and TRBJ2-5; D is undetermined. Trimming cost V 5 bases and J 1 base, with 11 bases left between them. Germline loops: CDR1 SEHNR, CDR2 FQNEAQ (reference sequence). This CDR3 region has 14 residues.

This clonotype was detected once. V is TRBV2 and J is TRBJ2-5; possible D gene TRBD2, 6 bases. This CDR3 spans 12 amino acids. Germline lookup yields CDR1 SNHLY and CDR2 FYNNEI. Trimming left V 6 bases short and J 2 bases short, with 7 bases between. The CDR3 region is CASSGTQETQYF. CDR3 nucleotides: TGTGCCAGCAGCGGGACTCAAGAGACCCAGTACTTC.

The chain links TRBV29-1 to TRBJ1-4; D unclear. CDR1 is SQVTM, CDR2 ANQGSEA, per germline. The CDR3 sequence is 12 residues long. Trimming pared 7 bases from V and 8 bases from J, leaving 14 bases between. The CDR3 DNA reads TGCAGCGCCTTGGACCAGGAGGAAAAACTGTTTTTT. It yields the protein CSALDQEEKLFF.

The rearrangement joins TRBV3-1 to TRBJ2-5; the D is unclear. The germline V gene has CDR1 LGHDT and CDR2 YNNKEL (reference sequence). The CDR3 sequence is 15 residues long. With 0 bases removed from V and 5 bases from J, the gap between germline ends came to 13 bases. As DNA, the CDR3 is TGTGCCAGCAGCCAAGATCTAAGGAGTCAGGAGACCCAGTACTTC. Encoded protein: CASSQDLRSQETQYF.

In nucleotides, the CDR3 is TGCGCCAGCAGCCAAACAGGGATAGGCACTGAAGCTTTCTTT. Its translation is CASSQTGIGTEAFF. The chain carries TRBV4-1 and TRBJ1-1, with D perhaps matching TRBD1 (6 bases). The CDR3 has 14 residues. Trimming shortened V by 2 bases and J by 4 bases, and 11 bases separated the two germline ends. Germline V lookup: CDR1 MGHRA, CDR2 YSYEKL.

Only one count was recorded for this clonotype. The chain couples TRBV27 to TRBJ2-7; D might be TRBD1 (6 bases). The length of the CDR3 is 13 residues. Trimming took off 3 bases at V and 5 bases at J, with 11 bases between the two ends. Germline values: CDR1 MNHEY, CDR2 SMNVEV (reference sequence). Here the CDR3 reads CASSFGTGNEQYF. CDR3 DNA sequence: TGTGCCAGCAGTTTTGGAACAGGGAACGAGCAGTACTTC.

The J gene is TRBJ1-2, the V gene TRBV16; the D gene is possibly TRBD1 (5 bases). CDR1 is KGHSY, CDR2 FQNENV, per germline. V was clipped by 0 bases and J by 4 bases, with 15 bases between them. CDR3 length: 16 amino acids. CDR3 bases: TGTGCCAGCAGCCAATCGGTTCGAGGGGTGGTCTATGGCTACACCTTC. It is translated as CASSQSVRGVVYGYTF.

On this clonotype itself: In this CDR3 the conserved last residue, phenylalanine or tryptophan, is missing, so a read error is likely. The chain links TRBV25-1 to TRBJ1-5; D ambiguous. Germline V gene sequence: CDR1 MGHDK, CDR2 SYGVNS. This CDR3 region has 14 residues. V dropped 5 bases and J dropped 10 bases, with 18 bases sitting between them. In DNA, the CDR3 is TGTGCCAGCAGTTCCCTTTATCTTGGGGAACCCCAGCATCTT. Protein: CASSSLYLGEPQHL.

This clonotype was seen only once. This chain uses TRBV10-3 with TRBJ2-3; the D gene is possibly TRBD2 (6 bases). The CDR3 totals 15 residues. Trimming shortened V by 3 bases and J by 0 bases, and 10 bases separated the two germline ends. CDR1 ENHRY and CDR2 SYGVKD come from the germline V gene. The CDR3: CAISEGAGSTDTQYF. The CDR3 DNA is TGTGCCATCAGTGAAGGAGCGGGTAGCACAGATACGCAGTATTTT.

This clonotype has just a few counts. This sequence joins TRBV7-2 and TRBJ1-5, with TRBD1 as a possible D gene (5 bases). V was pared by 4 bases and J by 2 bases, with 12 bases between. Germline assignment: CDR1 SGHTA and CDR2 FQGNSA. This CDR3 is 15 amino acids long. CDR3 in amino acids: CASSSTESGNQPQHF. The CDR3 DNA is TGTGCCAGCAGCTCGACAGAATCCGGCAATCAGCCCCAGCATTTT.